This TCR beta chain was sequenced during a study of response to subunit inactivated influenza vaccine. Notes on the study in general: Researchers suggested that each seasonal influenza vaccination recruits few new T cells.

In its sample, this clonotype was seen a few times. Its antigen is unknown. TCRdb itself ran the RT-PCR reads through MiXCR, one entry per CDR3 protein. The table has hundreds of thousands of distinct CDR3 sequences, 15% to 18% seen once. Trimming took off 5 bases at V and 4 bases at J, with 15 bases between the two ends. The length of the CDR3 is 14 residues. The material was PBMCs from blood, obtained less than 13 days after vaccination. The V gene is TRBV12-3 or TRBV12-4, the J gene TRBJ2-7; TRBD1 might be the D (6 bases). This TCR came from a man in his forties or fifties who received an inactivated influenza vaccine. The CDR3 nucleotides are TGTGCCAGCAGTGCCGACAGGCCTTGGTACGAGCAGTACTTC. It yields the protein CASSADRPWYEQYF.